A selection of T cell receptor beta chains follows, all from one sample in a study of T-cell reconstitution after alpha-beta-depleted transplantation in children. TCRdb redid the calling of the PCR reads with MiXCR, one entry per CDR3 protein. In the table there are under 450,000 distinct CDR3 sequences, around 15% of which are singletons. The sequences come from PBMCs, mostly from graft donor cells, collected 360 days after TCRalphabeta/CD19-depleted stem cell transplant. These receptors came from a boy under two years old who had a stem cell transplant for Wiskott-Aldrich syndrome, so the T cells may come from the graft donor. Each CDR3 is given with its conserved first and last residue. The D gene is left open where the match is weak. Size is stated for part of the rows, as once, few or many counts, or as a class when the clone is expanded.

size	J	D	V	DNA	CDR3
NA	TRBJ2-3	TRBD2	TRBV2	TGTGCCAGCAGTCGGGGGGGGTCCCGCACAGATACGCAGTATTTT	CASSRGGSRTDTQYF
NA	TRBJ1-1	NA	TRBV5-1	TGCGCCAGCAGCTTGGTGGGGACAATAAGCACTGAAGCTTTCTTT	CASSLVGTISTEAFF
few	TRBJ2-1	TRBD2	TRBV5-1	TGCGCCAGCAGCTCTGTGCCCGCACTAGCGGGGGGCTCCTACAATGAGCAGTTCTTC	CASSSVPALAGGSYNEQFF
few	TRBJ1-2	NA	TRBV19	TGTGCCATATCCAGGGGAAGCTATGGCTACACCTTC	CAISRGSYGYTF
many	TRBJ2-1	TRBD2	TRBV6-1	TGTGCCAGCTCAAGGACTAGCGGTTACAATGAGCAGTTCTTC	CASSRTSGYNEQFF
NA	TRBJ2-7	NA	TRBV7-9	TGTGCCAGCAGCCGCGGGTCGTACGGCTACGAGCAGTACTTC	CASSRGSYGYEQYF
few	TRBJ2-1	NA	TRBV29-1	TGCAGCGTTGTAACCAGGGGCTCCTACAATGAGCAGTTCTTC	CSVVTRGSYNEQFF
few	TRBJ2-7	NA	TRBV6-5	TGTGCCAGCAGTTACAGCCTGGGACGGGTGTCCTACGAGCAGTACTTC	CASSYSLGRVSYEQYF
many	TRBJ2-4	NA	TRBV27	TGTGCCAGCAGTTACACCAGGGTGGCCAAAAACATTCAGTACTTC	CASSYTRVAKNIQYF
many	TRBJ2-1	TRBD2	TRBV4-3	TGCGCCAGCAGCCAACTAGCGGGAGCCTACAATGAGCAGTTCTTC	CASSQLAGAYNEQFF
NA	TRBJ1-6	NA	TRBV10-3	TGTGCCATCAGCCCGCGAACAGAGAATTCACCCCTCCACTTT	CAISPRTENSPLHF
NA	TRBJ2-3	NA	TRBV20-1	TGCAGTGCTAGCGGTAGGGTAATTGGCACAGATACGCAGTATTTT	CSASGRVIGTDTQYF
NA	TRBJ2-1	NA	TRBV9	TGTGCCAGCAGCGTAGAGGGAGGAGTCTACAATGAGCAGTTCTTC	CASSVEGGVYNEQFF
few	TRBJ2-2	NA	TRBV4-1	TGCGCCAGCAGCCAAGGCCGGGGCCTCGGGGAGCTGTTTTTT	CASSQGRGLGELFF
few	TRBJ2-5	TRBD2	TRBV4-3	TGCGCCAGCAGCCAAGATCCCGCGGGAGGACTTCAAGAGACCCAGTACTTC	CASSQDPAGGLQETQYF
NA	TRBJ2-7	NA	TRBV7-2	TGTGCCAGCAGCCCTCGGGGTTTGCCCTACGAGCAGTACTTC	CASSPRGLPYEQYF